These T cell receptor beta chains were read from a single sample in a study of cytomegalovirus exposure and HLA in healthy donors. Here immunoSEQ multiplex PCR was the method, and the copy in TCRdb shows in-frame clones only, minus some. This sample has about 110,000 clones, with around 85% found just once. The sequenced material came from PBMCs. Receptor source: a woman aged 18 to 35 in good health and CMV-seronegative. Both conserved end residues are part of each CDR3. The D gene is left open where the match is weak. Part of the rows lack a size; the others show once, few, many or a class for expanded clones.

abundance	len	v_gene	d_gene	j_gene	CDR3aa	CDR3nt
once	15	TRBV6-5	-	TRBJ1-4	CASSYGDRDNEKLFF	TGTGCCAGCAGTTACGGAGACAGAGATAATGAAAAACTGTTTTTT
-	18	TRBV11-2	TRBD2	TRBJ2-5	CASSLDPERGALKETQYF	TGTGCCAGCAGCTTAGATCCTGAGCGGGGGGCCCTTAAAGAGACCCAGTACTTC
-	16	TRBV18	-	TRBJ1-4	CASSPNSGATNEKLFF	TGTGCCAGCTCACCTAACAGCGGAGCAACTAATGAAAAACTGTTTTTT
-	12	TRBV30	-	TRBJ2-5	CAWGRQQETQYF	TGTGCCTGGGGGCGACAGCAAGAGACCCAGTACTTC
few	15	TRBV5-1	TRBD1	TRBJ1-1	CASSQTGGSNTEAFF	TGCGCCAGCAGCCAGACAGGGGGATCGAACACTGAAGCTTTCTTT
-	16	TRBV19	-	TRBJ2-3	CASSIAQGRRTDTQYF	TGTGCCAGTAGTATAGCGCAGGGTAGGCGCACAGATACGCAGTATTTT
-	14	TRBV7-9	-	TRBJ1-1	CASSPSERSGEAFF	TGTGCCAGCAGCCCCTCAGAGCGCAGTGGTGAAGCTTTCTTT
few	14	TRBV25-1	-	TRBJ2-5	CASSEYGGRETQYF	TGTGCCAGCAGTGAATATGGGGGCCGGGAGACCCAGTACTTC
-	15	TRBV5-1	TRBD2	TRBJ2-3	CASSFYSGAGDTQYF	TGCGCCAGCAGCTTTTATAGCGGGGCCGGGGATACGCAGTATTTT
-	15	TRBV6-4	-	TRBJ1-1	CASSDSGGTNTEAFF	TGTGCCAGCAGTGATTCCGGTGGTACGAACACTGAAGCTTTCTTT
-	14	TRBV5-5	TRBD2	TRBJ2-7	CASSLAGVTYEQYF	TGTGCCAGCAGCCTAGCGGGGGTAACCTACGAGCAGTACTTC
once	13	TRBV7-8	TRBD1	TRBJ1-2	CASSPGTGYGYTF	TGTGCCAGCAGCCCCGGGACAGGATATGGCTACACCTTC
-	15	TRBV6-4	TRBD2	TRBJ2-5	CASSPGSGGQETQYF	TGTGCCAGCAGCCCCGGTAGCGGGGGCCAAGAGACCCAGTACTTC
-	15	TRBV7-6	TRBD1	TRBJ2-1	CASSFGTGGNSEQFF	TGTGCCAGCAGCTTTGGGACAGGGGGAAATTCTGAGCAGTTCTTC
-	13	TRBV5-1	-	TRBJ1-1	CASSLDSSVEAFF	TGCGCCAGCAGCTTGGACAGTTCCGTTGAAGCTTTCTTT
-	13	TRBV4-1	TRBD2	TRBJ2-1	CASSSGGRGEQFF	TGCGCCAGCAGCAGCGGGGGGCGGGGTGAGCAGTTCTTC
-	14	TRBV13	-	TRBJ1-6	CASSPTGGNSPLHF	TGTGCCAGCAGCCCGACAGGAGGTAATTCACCCCTCCACTTT
few	15	TRBV15	-	TRBJ2-7	CATSPRGDSSYEQYF	TGTGCCACCAGCCCGAGGGGGGACAGTTCCTACGAGCAGTACTTC
-	15	TRBV7-9	TRBD2	TRBJ2-7	CASSFLAGGAYEQYF	TGTGCCAGCAGCTTCCTAGCGGGGGGGGCCTACGAGCAGTACTTC
-	14	TRBV10-3	TRBD1	TRBJ2-7	CAISWTGSSYEQYF	TGTGCCATCAGTTGGACAGGGAGCTCCTACGAGCAGTACTTC
-	15	TRBV15	TRBD2	TRBJ2-1	CATSRASGSGDEQFF	TGTGCCACCAGCAGGGCTAGCGGGAGCGGGGATGAGCAGTTCTTC
-	15	TRBV9	-	TRBJ2-3	CASSVATVSTDTQYF	TGTGCCAGCAGCGTAGCTACTGTAAGCACAGATACGCAGTATTTT
-	16	TRBV2	TRBD2	TRBJ2-3	CASSRLAGGPIDTQYF	TGTGCCAGCAGTCGACTAGCGGGGGGGCCGATAGATACGCAGTATTTT
-	16	TRBV28	-	TRBJ2-7	CASSLVRWGQAYEQYF	TGTGCCAGCAGTTTAGTTCGGTGGGGCCAAGCCTACGAGCAGTACTTC
once	15	TRBV5-1	TRBD1	TRBJ1-1	CASSWRQGASTEAFF	TGCGCCAGCAGCTGGAGACAGGGGGCTAGCACTGAAGCTTTCTTT
-	12	TRBV29-1	-	TRBJ2-7	CSVADTAYEQYF	TGCAGCGTTGCCGACACCGCCTACGAGCAGTACTTC
-	13	TRBV2	-	TRBJ2-5	CASSPQGSETQYF	TGTGCCAGCAGTCCGCAGGGGTCAGAGACCCAGTACTTC
-	11	TRBV30	-	TRBJ1-1	CASRQVTEAFF	TGTGCCTCACGACAGGTGACTGAAGCTTTCTTT
-	15	TRBV28	TRBD2	TRBJ2-5	CASSLLAGGQETQYF	TGTGCCAGCAGTTTACTAGCGGGGGGGCAAGAGACCCAGTACTTC
-	17	TRBV18	TRBD1	TRBJ1-1	CASSPQRGLFSDTEAFF	TGTGCCAGCTCACCACAGAGGGGGCTTTTTTCGGACACTGAAGCTTTCTTT
-	15	TRBV5-1	TRBD1	TRBJ1-1	CASSLGPGQGTEAFF	TGCGCCAGCAGCTTGGGGCCGGGACAGGGCACTGAAGCTTTCTTT
once	15	TRBV19	-	TRBJ2-1	CASSIKGNNYNEQFF	TGTGCCAGTAGTATAAAGGGGAATAACTACAATGAGCAGTTCTTC
-	13	TRBV5-8	-	TRBJ2-7	CASHPTASYEQYF	TGTGCCAGCCACCCGACAGCCTCCTACGAGCAGTACTTC
once	15	TRBV9	-	TRBJ1-3	CASTPRPGPGNTIYF	TGTGCCAGCACCCCGAGGCCAGGGCCTGGAAACACCATATATTTT
-	12	TRBV28	TRBD1	TRBJ1-4	CASSGQDEKLFF	TGTGCCAGCTCTGGACAGGATGAAAAACTGTTTTTT
-	13	TRBV27	-	TRBJ1-4	CASSLFQGTKLFF	TGTGCCAGCAGTTTATTTCAGGGTACAAAACTGTTTTTT
-	15	TRBV6-5	TRBD1	TRBJ1-1	CASSPLDRAGTEAFF	TGTGCCAGCAGCCCACTGGACAGGGCGGGAACTGAAGCTTTCTTT
-	16	TRBV10-3	-	TRBJ1-1	CAIRSGGPTKGTEAFF	TGTGCCATCAGAAGCGGGGGACCGACTAAGGGAACTGAAGCTTTCTTT
-	14	TRBV2	TRBD1	TRBJ1-4	CASSEDRGSEKLFF	TGTGCCAGCAGTGAAGACAGGGGCAGCGAAAAACTGTTTTTT
-	13	TRBV6-4	-	TRBJ2-2	CASSDRQSGELFF	TGTGCCAGCAGCGACCGACAATCCGGGGAGCTGTTTTTT
-	14	TRBV21-1	-	TRBJ2-1	CASSKTRLPDLRFF	TGTGCCAGCAGCAAGACTAGACTCCCGGACCTTCGGTTCTTC
-	14	TRBV5-1	TRBD1	TRBJ1-2	CASSPGQGAVGYTF	TGCGCCAGCAGCCCCGGACAGGGGGCGGTCGGCTACACCTTC
-	15	TRBV6-5	-	TRBJ1-5	CASTPSRDSNQPQHF	TGTGCCAGCACCCCCTCGCGAGATAGCAATCAGCCCCAGCATTTT
many	17	TRBV25-1	-	TRBJ2-1	CASSEGASSGVYNEQFF	TGTGCCAGCAGTGAGGGTGCCAGTTCGGGGGTATACAATGAGCAGTTCTTC
once	15	TRBV7-9	TRBD1	TRBJ1-1	CASSLDADRRTEAFF	TGTGCCAGCAGCTTAGATGCGGACAGGCGAACTGAAGCTTTCTTT
-	16	TRBV6-5	-	TRBJ1-6	CASSYSGPSYNSPLHF	TGTGCCAGCAGTTACTCGGGGCCCTCCTATAATTCACCCCTCCACTTT
-	16	TRBV14	-	TRBJ1-2	CASSPLLGTKNYGYTF	TGTGCCAGCAGCCCCCTCCTTGGCACGAAAAACTATGGCTACACCTTC
-	16	TRBV6-4	TRBD2	TRBJ2-1	CASSASIAGGHNEQFF	TGTGCCAGCAGTGCCTCCATAGCGGGGGGGCACAATGAGCAGTTCTTC
-	14	TRBV10-3	TRBD2	TRBJ2-1	CAISRSGDSDEQFF	TGTGCCATCAGTAGGAGCGGGGATTCCGATGAGCAGTTCTTC
once	15	TRBV6-6	-	TRBJ1-3	CASSYSRGTGNTIYF	TGTGCCAGCAGTTACTCGCGGGGTACTGGAAACACCATATATTTT
once	14	TRBV7-3	-	TRBJ2-3	CASSRLVGLDTQYF	TGTGCCAGCAGCAGACTAGTAGGTCTGGATACGCAGTATTTT
few	15	TRBV2	-	TRBJ2-7	CASSEGGGAQYEQYF	TGTGCCAGCAGTGAAGGTGGGGGGGCTCAGTACGAGCAGTACTTC
-	12	TRBV7-6	-	TRBJ1-3	CASSRDSDTIYF	TGTGCCAGCAGCCGGGATTCGGACACCATATATTTT